Reported below is one TCR beta chain. V dropped 6 bases and J dropped 4; count of bases not matched to a gene: 6. Per germline, CDR1 MDHEN and CDR2 SYDVKM. There are 15 residues in the CDR3. The data stem from a study of T cells in Graves' hyperthyroidism and ophthalmopathy. Graves' hyperthyroidism qualified as stable when ophthalmopathy did not progress within 18 months. Amplified TCR beta CDR3 regions came from RNA transcripts. The HTBI set primed first-round TCR CDR3 RT-PCR. One entry per CDR3 protein, called by TCRdb with MiXCR from the multiplex PCR reads. This table holds more than 600,000 distinct CDR3 sequences, about a sixth found once.

This TCR was sampled from a man aged 18 to 29 with Graves' hyperthyroidism. The source material was blood. This chain connects TRBV28 to TRBJ1-6; TRBD1 matches 7 bases. In nucleotides, the CDR3 is TGTGCCAGCAGCCCGCGGGACAGTTATAATTCACCCCTCCACTTT. It encodes CASSPRDSYNSPLHF. The whole variable domain, filled in from reference TRBV28 and TRBJ1-6, reads DVKVTQSSRYLVKRTGEKVFLECVQDMDHENMFWYRQDPGLGLRLIYFSYDVKMKEKGDIPEGYSVSREKKERFSLILESASTNQTSMYLCASSPRDSYNSPLHFGNGTRLTVT.